The clone carrying this T cell receptor (gamma chain) showed up many times. The data were obtained in a study of γδ T cells in repeated Plasmodium falciparum infection. TCRdb re-identified clones in the multiplex PCR reads via CATT. Of 5,000 to 6,500 gamma-chain clones detected, about 3.5% appear once; the ten largest clones hold 30% to 35%. This sequence originates from a pool of human donors (malaria-infected and uninfected, not separated). Sample: gamma-delta T cells from blood.

CDR3 DNA: TGTGCCTTGTGGGAGCCCTACCGAGAGTTGGGCAAAAAAATCAAGGTATTT. Encoded protein: CALWEPYRELGKKIKVF. This chain links TRGV9 with TRGJP. TCRdb lists no J gene, so it was determined here by aligning the DNA to germline. Unmatched junction bases numbered 8, after V lost 3 bases and J lost 6 bases. Germline V gene sequence: CDR1 GITISATS, CDR2 ISYDGTV (reference sequence). The CDR3 has 17 amino acids.